The 20 T cell receptor beta chains below all came from one sample that was sequenced in a study of cytomegalovirus exposure and HLA in healthy donors. PCR involved 60 Vbeta and 13 Jbeta primers. Sequencing was performed with immunoSEQ multiplex PCR; in TCRdb, only in-frame clones are kept and a portion is missing. The sample has about 220,000 clones; roughly 87% are singletons. The specimen sequenced was PBMCs. The receptor set was obtained from a woman between 40 and 55 years old in good health and CMV-seropositive.

V usage is TRBV27 and J usage is TRBJ2-2; 7 bases agree with TRBD2. The germline V gene has CDR1 MNHEY and CDR2 SMNVEV (reference sequence). This CDR3 is 15 amino acids long. Unmatched junction bases numbered 4, after V lost 2 bases and J lost 4 bases. The CDR3, as DNA: TGTGCCAGCAGTTTAAGGGGACTATCCACCGGGGAGCTGTTTTTT. It specifies CASSLRGLSTGELFF.

The chain joins TRBV7-9 to TRBJ1-1; 10 nucleotides agree with TRBD1. The length of the CDR3 is 15 residues. V shed 3 bases, J shed 5 bases, and the junction held 6 bases outside the gene matches. Germline CDR1 is SEHNR and CDR2 is FQNEAQ (reference sequence). CDR3 protein: CASSLTGGKRTEAFF. DNA for the CDR3: TGTGCCAGCAGCTTGACAGGGGGCAAGAGGACTGAAGCTTTCTTT.

The V gene is TRBV30, the J gene TRBJ2-6; 8 nucleotides line up with TRBD1. Losses at the gene ends were 5 bases for V and 4 bases for J; bases not matched to a gene: 13. This CDR3 spans 17 amino acids. CDR1 and CDR2 (germline): GTSNPN, SVGIG (reference sequence). This CDR3 is CAWELGQGAGGANVLTF. The CDR3 DNA sequence: TGTGCCTGGGAGCTAGGGCAGGGGGCGGGAGGGGCCAACGTCCTGACTTTC.

V and J are TRBV5-4 and TRBJ2-2; a possible D gene is TRBD2 (5 bases). CDR3 length: 18 amino acids. Germline CDR1 SGHNT, CDR2 YYREEE (reference sequence). With 1 base removed from V and 0 bases from J, the gap between germline ends came to 16 bases. The chain's CDR3 is CASSLFGAGRANTGELFF. CDR3 nucleotide sequence: TGTGCCAGCAGCTTGTTTGGTGCGGGCCGGGCGAACACCGGGGAGCTGTTTTTT.

As regards this clone: Other DNA sequences within the sample encode an identical CDR3. The chain carries TRBV11-2 and TRBJ1-1; the D is unclear. The CDR3 has 13 amino acids. The germline gives CDR1 SGHAT, CDR2 FQNNGV. The V gene lost 0 bases and the J gene lost 2 bases, with 4 bases spanning the gap. The CDR3 is CASSLDRNTEAFF. CDR3 bases: TGTGCCAGCAGCTTAGACAGAAACACTGAAGCTTTCTTT.

The CDR3 region is CASSFGQGQETQYF. For the CDR3, the DNA is TGTGCCAGCAGCTTTGGACAGGGCCAAGAGACCCAGTACTTC. This sequence joins TRBV5-8 and TRBJ2-5, with 8 bases matching TRBD1. Germline CDR1 reads SGHTS; CDR2 reads YDEGEE. CDR3 length: 14 amino acids. V lost 2 bases and J lost 1; bases outside the gene matches: 1.

This chain connects TRBV2 to TRBJ1-2; 11 nucleotides agree with TRBD1. The CDR3 extends over 16 amino acids. V dropped 6 bases and J dropped 1; count of bases not matched to a gene: 7. Germline lookup yields CDR1 SNHLY and CDR2 FYNNEI. CDR3 residues: CASRVGQGANNYGYTF. Here the CDR3 DNA reads TGTGCCAGCAGGGTCGGACAGGGGGCGAATAACTATGGCTACACCTTC.

The chain joins TRBV9 to TRBJ2-2; no clear D. V was pared by 4 bases and J by 2 bases, with 6 bases between. CDR3 size: 13 residues. CDR1 and CDR2 from the germline V gene are SGDLS and YYNGEE. CDR3 residues: CASSLLNTGELFF. The CDR3, as DNA: TGTGCCAGCAGCCTACTTAACACCGGGGAGCTGTTTTTT.

V gene TRBV5-1 combines with J gene TRBJ1-6; TRBD1 is a possible D gene (6 bases). Between the trimmed V and J ends, which lost 3 bases and 6 bases, there was a span of 16 bases. The CDR3 consists of 16 residues. Per germline, CDR1 SGHRS and CDR2 YFSETQ. CDR3 DNA sequence: TGCGCCAGCAGCTGGGGCCGGGGGGCCACTAATTCACCCCTCCACTTT. This encodes CASSWGRGATNSPLHF.

This clone appeared once. V and J are TRBV4-1 and TRBJ1-2, with D unclear. Deletions cut 4 bases from V and 5 bases from J, with 17 bases between. The germline CDR1 and CDR2 sequences are MGHRA and YSYEKL. The CDR3 spans 15 residues. CDR3 region: CASSRDGSPSYGYTF. Written as DNA, the CDR3 is TGCGCCAGCAGCCGTGATGGGAGCCCTTCGTATGGCTACACCTTC.

The genes are TRBV19 and TRBJ1-3; D is perhaps TRBD1 (6 bases). The CDR3 contains 16 residues. Trimming stripped 5 bases from V and 0 bases from J, with 14 bases between. Germline V lookup: CDR1 LNHDA, CDR2 SQIVND (reference sequence). The CDR3 region is CASSSPTGSSGNTIYF. In DNA form, the CDR3 reads TGTGCCAGTAGTTCGCCCACAGGGAGCTCTGGAAACACCATATATTTT. Using reference TRBV19 and TRBJ1-3 for the parts outside the CDR3, the full variable domain is DGGITQSPKYLFRKEGQNVTLSCEQNLNHDAMYWYRQDPGQGLRLIYYSQIVNDFQKGDIAEGYSVSREKKESFPLTVTSAQKNPTAFYLCASSSPTGSSGNTIYFGEGSWLTVV.

This clone was recorded a few times. This chain connects TRBV2 to TRBJ2-7; possibly TRBD2 for D (6 bases). Trimming pared 3 bases from V and 6 bases from J, leaving 12 bases between. CDR1 SNHLY and CDR2 FYNNEI come from the germline V gene. The CDR3 is made up of 13 amino acids. CDR3 sequence: CASSEWEVGEQYF. CDR3 nucleotides: TGTGCCAGCAGTGAGTGGGAGGTCGGCGAGCAGTACTTC.

This chain joins TRBV14 and TRBJ1-2, with D unclear. This CDR3 is built from 16 residues. Germline CDR1 is SGHDN and CDR2 is FVKESK. V shed 6 bases and J shed 5 bases, with 22 bases lying between them. The CDR3 DNA is TGTGCCAGCAGTCCGGGGAGCGTATCCCTCCTTTATGGCTACACCTTC. Protein: CASSPGSVSLLYGYTF.

This clone was counted once. The CDR3 protein is CAWSVRGSTAWDEQFF. The CDR3 DNA reads TGTGCCTGGAGTGTACGGGGATCGACGGCTTGGGATGAGCAGTTCTTC. The chain combines TRBV30 with TRBJ2-1, with a possible D match to TRBD2 (5 bases). The germline V and J ends were trimmed by 0 bases and 8 bases, with 20 bases remaining between them. The CDR3 is 16 amino acids. Looked up from germline, CDR1 is GTSNPN and CDR2 is SVGIG (reference sequence).

The chain links TRBV7-9 to TRBJ1-5; D perhaps matches TRBD1 (5 bases). Germline-derived CDR1 and CDR2 are SEHNR and FQNEAQ (reference sequence). The CDR3 has 15 residues. Trimming pared 5 bases from V and 6 bases from J, leaving 17 bases between. CDR3 in amino acids: CASSATSTGGQPQHF. CDR3 DNA: TGTGCCAGCAGCGCCACATCAACCGGGGGTCAGCCCCAGCATTTT.

This chain connects TRBV7-9 to TRBJ1-2; D unresolved. V was shortened by 1 base and J by 8 bases, with 17 bases between the two germline ends. The length of the CDR3 is 15 residues. Germline V CDR1 and CDR2: SEHNR, FQNEAQ (reference sequence). CDR3 region: CASSLELAGPSGYTF. CDR3 nucleotide sequence: TGTGCCAGCAGCTTAGAGTTGGCGGGTCCTTCCGGCTACACCTTC. Complete variable domain (other parts from reference TRBV7-9 and TRBJ1-2): DTGVSQNPRHKITKRGQNVTFRCDPISEHNRLYWYRQTLGQGPEFLTYFQNEAQLEKSRLLSDRFSAERPKGSFSTLEIQRTEQGDSAMYLCASSLELAGPSGYTFGSGTRLTVV.

The chain is built from TRBV9 and TRBJ2-2; 8 bases map to TRBD2. Trimming at V came to 0 bases and at J to 5 bases, leaving 6 bases not matched to a gene. CDR3 size: 16 residues. Germline loops: CDR1 SGDLS, CDR2 YYNGEE. In nucleotides, the CDR3 is TGTGCCAGCAGCGTAGACGGGGGGGCCGGGACCGGGGAGCTGTTTTTT. Protein product: CASSVDGGAGTGELFF.

The chain joins TRBV7-2 to TRBJ1-6; D remains unclear. Germline loops: CDR1 SGHTA, CDR2 FQGNSA. V lost 1 base and J 4 bases, leaving 5 bases between the germline ends. CDR3 length: 14 residues. DNA for the CDR3: TGTGCCAGCAGCTTAGGGAGATATAATTCACCCCTCCACTTT. Encoded protein: CASSLGRYNSPLHF.

The chain employs TRBV5-8 and TRBJ2-5; the match to TRBD2 covers 10 bases. The V gene end was trimmed by 7 bases and the J gene end by 0 bases; junction bases not matched to a gene: 6. Germline CDR1 SGHTS, CDR2 YDEGEE. This CDR3 is 15 amino acids long. The CDR3 sequence is CASLAGVRDQETQYF. The DNA of the CDR3 is TGTGCCAGCCTAGCGGGAGTCCGGGACCAAGAGACCCAGTACTTC.

This chain links TRBV9 with TRBJ1-2; no definite D call. The germline V and J ends were trimmed by 3 bases and 8 bases, with 14 bases remaining between them. The CDR3 is 13 amino acids. Germline V CDR1 and CDR2: SGDLS, YYNGEE. The CDR3 nucleotides are TGTGCCAGCAGCGAGCCTCCCAGGATGGGCTACACCTTC. Residues: CASSEPPRMGYTF.